This T cell receptor beta chain was observed in a study of spatial heterogeneity in lung cancer. Study information: Samples came from roughly 72 TRACERx patients with untreated early-stage lung cancer. Sequence detection consistently recorded a greater number of beta-chain than alpha-chain sequences. Raw-read counts averaged over ten per unique TCR and UMI combination.

Time point reported: blood at routine non-recurrence follow-up after resection. The sequenced material consisted of unsorted whole RNA from tumor, nontumor lung or frozen PBMC. TCRdb reprocessed the 5' RACE reads via MiXCR and lists one record per CDR3 protein. This table holds approximately 27,000 distinct CDR3 sequences, 5% to 6.5% found once. Looked up from germline, CDR1 is SNHLY and CDR2 is FYNNEI. The CDR3 totals 14 residues. Trimming cost V 4 bases and J 6 bases; bases outside gene matches: 2. By proportion, this clonotype is medium-sized (0.01 to 0.1%). V gene TRBV2 combines with J gene TRBJ2-2, with 10 bases identical to TRBD2. The sequencing used PBMCs, collected at follow-up. The receptor's source is a male donor with early-stage non-small cell lung cancer. Written as DNA, the CDR3 is TGTGCCAGCAGTGCCCTAGCGGGGGCCGGGGAGCTGTTTTTT. It yields the protein CASSALAGAGELFF.